The clone carrying this T cell receptor beta chain appeared many times. Antigen unknown. The data derive from a study of regulatory T cells in long-lasting Graves disease. iRepertoire HTBI primers and Arm-PCR of CDR3 regions built TCR beta libraries. Each CDR3 protein gets one entry after TCRdb re-called the multiplex PCR reads with MiXCR. The data show 250,000 to 300,000 distinct CDR3 sequences, around 18% seen once. Regarding the study as a whole: A limited number of samples was an acknowledged limitation. There were preferences for TRBV28, TRBJ1-2 and TRBJ2-5 in persistent disease.

The time point denotes: newly diagnosed GD, antithyroid drugs for less than 3 months. PBMC-extracted RNA yielded the TCR library. Diagnosing Graves' disease relied on the American Thyroid Association guidelines. Germline CDR1 DFQATT, CDR2 SNEGSKA (reference sequence). Trimming cost V 0 bases and J 13 bases; bases outside gene matches: 8. This CDR3 spans 12 amino acids. These same data were also listed under a study on T cells in Graves' hyperthyroidism and ophthalmopathy. In that study: A first-round RT-PCR of the TCR CDR3 used the HTBI primer set.

The source is a woman under 40 with Graves disease. The source was peripheral blood mononuclear cells (PBMCs), collected at new diagnosis, from a patient treated with antithyroid drugs. The chain uses TRBV20-1 and TRBJ1-2; TRBD1 matches at 7 bases. The CDR3 coding sequence is TGCAGTGCTAGAGATCCGGACAGGCCGGGCACCTTC. Protein: CSARDPDRPGTF.